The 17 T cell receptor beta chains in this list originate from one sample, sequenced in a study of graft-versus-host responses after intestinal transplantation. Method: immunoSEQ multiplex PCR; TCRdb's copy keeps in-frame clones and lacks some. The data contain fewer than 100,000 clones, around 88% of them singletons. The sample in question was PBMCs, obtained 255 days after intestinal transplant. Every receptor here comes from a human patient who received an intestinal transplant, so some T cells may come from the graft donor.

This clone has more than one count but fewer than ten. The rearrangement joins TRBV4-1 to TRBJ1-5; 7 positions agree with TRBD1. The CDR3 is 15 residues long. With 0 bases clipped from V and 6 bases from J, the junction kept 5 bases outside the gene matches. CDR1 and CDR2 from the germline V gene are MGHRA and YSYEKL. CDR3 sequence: CASSQELTGPQPQHF. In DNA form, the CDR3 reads TGCGCCAGCAGCCAAGAATTGACAGGGCCTCAGCCCCAGCATTTT.

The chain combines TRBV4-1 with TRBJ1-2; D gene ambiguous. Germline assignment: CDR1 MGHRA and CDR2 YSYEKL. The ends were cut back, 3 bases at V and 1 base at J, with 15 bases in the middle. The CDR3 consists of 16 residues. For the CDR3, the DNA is TGCGCCAGCAGCCAGCCATCCCCGTGGGATAACTATGGCTACACCTTC. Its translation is CASSQPSPWDNYGYTF.

CDR3 nucleotides: TGTGCCAGCAAAAACAGGGAGGGGACAGATACGCAGTATTTT. Protein sequence: CASKNREGTDTQYF. The chain couples TRBV2 to TRBJ2-3; tentative D call: TRBD2 (7 bases). CDR3 length equals 14 residues. CDR1 and CDR2 (germline): SNHLY, FYNNEI. The germline V and J ends were trimmed by 7 bases and 3 bases, with 14 bases remaining between them. The complete variable domain, with remaining parts taken from reference TRBV2 and TRBJ2-3, reads EPEVTQTPSHQVTQMGQEVILRCVPISNHLYFYWYRQILGQKVEFLVSFYNNEISEKSEIFDDQFSVERPDGSNFTLKIRSTKLEDSAMYFCASKNREGTDTQYFGPGTRLTVL.

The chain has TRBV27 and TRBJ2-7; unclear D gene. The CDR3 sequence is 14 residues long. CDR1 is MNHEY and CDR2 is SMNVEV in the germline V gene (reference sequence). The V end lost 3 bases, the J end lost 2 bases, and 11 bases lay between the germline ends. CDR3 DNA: TGTGCCAGCAGTTTCTTAGTAACCCCCTACGAGCAGTACTTC. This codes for CASSFLVTPYEQYF.

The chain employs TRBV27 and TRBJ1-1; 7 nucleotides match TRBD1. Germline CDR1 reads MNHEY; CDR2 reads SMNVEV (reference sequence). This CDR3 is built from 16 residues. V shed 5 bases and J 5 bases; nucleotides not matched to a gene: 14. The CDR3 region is CASSLLLTGPGTEAFF. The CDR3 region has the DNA TGTGCCAGCAGTCTCCTTTTGACAGGGCCTGGAACTGAAGCTTTCTTT.

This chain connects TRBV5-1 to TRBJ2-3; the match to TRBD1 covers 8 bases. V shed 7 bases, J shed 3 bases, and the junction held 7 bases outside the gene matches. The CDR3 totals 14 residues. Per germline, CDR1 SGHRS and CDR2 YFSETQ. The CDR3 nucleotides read TGCGCCAGCGGCACCGGGACAGGAACAGATACGCAGTATTTT. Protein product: CASGTGTGTDTQYF.

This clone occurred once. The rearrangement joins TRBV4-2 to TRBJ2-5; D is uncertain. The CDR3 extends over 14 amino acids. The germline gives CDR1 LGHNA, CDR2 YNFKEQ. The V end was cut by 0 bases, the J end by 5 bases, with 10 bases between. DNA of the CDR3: TGTGCCAGCAGCCAAGAGGTCGGTTTGGAGACCCAGTACTTC. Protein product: CASSQEVGLETQYF.

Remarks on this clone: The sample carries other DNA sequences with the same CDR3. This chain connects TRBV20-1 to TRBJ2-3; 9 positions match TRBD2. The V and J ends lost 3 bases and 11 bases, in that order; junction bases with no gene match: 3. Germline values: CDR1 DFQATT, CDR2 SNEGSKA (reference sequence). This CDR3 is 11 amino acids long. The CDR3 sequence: CSASPAGGQYF. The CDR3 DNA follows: TGCAGTGCTAGTCCAGCGGGAGGGCAGTATTTT.

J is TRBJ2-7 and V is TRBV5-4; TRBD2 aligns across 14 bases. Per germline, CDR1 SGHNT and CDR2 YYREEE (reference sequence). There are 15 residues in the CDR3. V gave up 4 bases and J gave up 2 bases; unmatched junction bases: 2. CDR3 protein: CASSLTSGGAYEQYF. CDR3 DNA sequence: TGTGCCAGCAGCCTGACTAGCGGGGGGGCCTACGAGCAGTACTTC. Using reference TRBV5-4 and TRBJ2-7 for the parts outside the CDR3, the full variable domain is ETGVTQSPTHLIKTRGQQVTLRCSSQSGHNTVSWYQQALGQGPQFIFQYYREEENGRGNFPPRFSGLQFPNYSSELNVNALELDDSALYLCASSLTSGGAYEQYFGPGTRLTVT.

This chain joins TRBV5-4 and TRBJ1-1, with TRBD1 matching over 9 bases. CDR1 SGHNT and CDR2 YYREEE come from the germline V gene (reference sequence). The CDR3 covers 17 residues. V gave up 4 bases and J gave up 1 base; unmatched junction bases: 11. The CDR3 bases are TGTGCCAGCAGCCCCAACAGGGGGCGTCCCTCGAACACTGAAGCTTTCTTT. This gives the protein CASSPNRGRPSNTEAFF. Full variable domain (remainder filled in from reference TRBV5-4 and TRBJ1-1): ETGVTQSPTHLIKTRGQQVTLRCSSQSGHNTVSWYQQALGQGPQFIFQYYREEENGRGNFPPRFSGLQFPNYSSELNVNALELDDSALYLCASSPNRGRPSNTEAFFGQGTRLTVV.

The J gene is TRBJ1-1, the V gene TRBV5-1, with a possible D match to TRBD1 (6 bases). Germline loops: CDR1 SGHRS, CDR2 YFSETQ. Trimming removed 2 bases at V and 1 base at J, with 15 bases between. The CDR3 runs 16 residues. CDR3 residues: CASSLRVGAWNTEAFF. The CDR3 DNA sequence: TGCGCCAGCAGCTTACGTGTGGGGGCTTGGAACACTGAAGCTTTCTTT. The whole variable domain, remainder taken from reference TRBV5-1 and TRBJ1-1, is KAGVTQTPRYLIKTRGQQVTLSCSPISGHRSVSWYQQTPGQGLQFLFEYFSETQRNKGNFPGRFSGRQFSNSRSEMNVSTLELGDSALYLCASSLRVGAWNTEAFFGQGTRLTVV.

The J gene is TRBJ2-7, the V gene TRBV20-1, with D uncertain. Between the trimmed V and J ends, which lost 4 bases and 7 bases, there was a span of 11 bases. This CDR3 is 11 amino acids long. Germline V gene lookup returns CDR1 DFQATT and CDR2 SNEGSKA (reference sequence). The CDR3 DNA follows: TGCAGTGCTACACCCGGGCTAGAGCAGTACGTC. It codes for CSATPGLEQYV.

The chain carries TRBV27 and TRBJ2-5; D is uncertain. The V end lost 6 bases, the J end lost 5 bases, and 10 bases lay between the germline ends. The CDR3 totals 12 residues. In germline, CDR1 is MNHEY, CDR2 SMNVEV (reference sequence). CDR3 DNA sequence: TGTGCCAGCAGCACCCTCGGGGAGACCCAGTACTTC. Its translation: CASSTLGETQYF.

The CDR3 loop reads CASSTRVAGGQETQYF. Written as DNA, the CDR3 is TGTGCCAGCAGCACTAGGGTAGCGGGAGGGCAAGAGACCCAGTACTTC. V gene TRBV5-4 combines with J gene TRBJ2-5; 11 nucleotides match TRBD2. J lost 2 bases, V lost 4 bases, and 7 bases had no gene match. The CDR3 spans 16 residues. Germline V gene lookup returns CDR1 SGHNT and CDR2 YYREEE (reference sequence).

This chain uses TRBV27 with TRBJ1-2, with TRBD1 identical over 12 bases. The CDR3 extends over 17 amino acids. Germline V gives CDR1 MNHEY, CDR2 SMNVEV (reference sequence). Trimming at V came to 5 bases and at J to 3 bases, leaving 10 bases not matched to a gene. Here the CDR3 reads CASSLAGTGGAYYGYTF. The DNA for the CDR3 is TGTGCCAGCAGTCTGGCCGGGACAGGGGGCGCTTACTATGGCTACACCTTC.

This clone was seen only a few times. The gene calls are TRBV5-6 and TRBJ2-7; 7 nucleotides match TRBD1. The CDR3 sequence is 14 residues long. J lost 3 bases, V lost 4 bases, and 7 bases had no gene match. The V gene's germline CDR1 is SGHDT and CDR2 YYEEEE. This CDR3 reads CASSRDSRLYEQYF. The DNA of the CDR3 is TGTGCCAGCAGCAGGGACAGTCGGCTCTACGAGCAGTACTTC.

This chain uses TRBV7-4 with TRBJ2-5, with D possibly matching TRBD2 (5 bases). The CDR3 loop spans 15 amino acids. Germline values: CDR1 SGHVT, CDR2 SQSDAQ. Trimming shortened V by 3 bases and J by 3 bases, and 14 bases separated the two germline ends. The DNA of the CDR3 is TGTGCCAGCAGCTTTATCGAACGAGGGAAAGAGACCCAGTACTTC. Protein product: CASSFIERGKETQYF. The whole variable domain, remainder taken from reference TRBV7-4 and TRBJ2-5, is GAGVSQSPRYKVAKRGRDVALRCDSISGHVTLYWYRQTLGQGSEVLTYSQSDAQRDKSGRPSGRFSAERPERSVSTLKIQRTEQGDSAVYLCASSFIERGKETQYFGPGTRLLVL.